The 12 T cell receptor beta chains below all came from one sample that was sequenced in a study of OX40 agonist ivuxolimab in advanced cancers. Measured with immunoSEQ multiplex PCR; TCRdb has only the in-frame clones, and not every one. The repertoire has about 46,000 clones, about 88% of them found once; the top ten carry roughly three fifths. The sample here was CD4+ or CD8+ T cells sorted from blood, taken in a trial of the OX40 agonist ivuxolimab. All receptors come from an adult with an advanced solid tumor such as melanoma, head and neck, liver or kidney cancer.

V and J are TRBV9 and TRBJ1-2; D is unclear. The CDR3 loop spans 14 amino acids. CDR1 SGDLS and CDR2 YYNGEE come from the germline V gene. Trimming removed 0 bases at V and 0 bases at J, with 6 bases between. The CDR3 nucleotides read TGTGCCAGCAGCGTAGGGGGTGCTAACTATGGCTACACCTTC. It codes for CASSVGGANYGYTF. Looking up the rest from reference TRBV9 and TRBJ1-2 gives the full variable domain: DSGVTQTPKHLITATGQRVTLRCSPRSGDLSVYWYQQSLDQGLQFLIQYYNGEERAKGNILERFSAQQFPDLHSELNLSSLELGDSALYFCASSVGGANYGYTFGSGTRLTVV.

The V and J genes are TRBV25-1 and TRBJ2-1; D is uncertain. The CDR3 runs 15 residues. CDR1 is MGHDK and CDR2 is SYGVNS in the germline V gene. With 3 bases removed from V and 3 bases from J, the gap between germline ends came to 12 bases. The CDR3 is CASSDAGPSYNEQFF. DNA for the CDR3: TGTGCCAGCAGTGACGCCGGGCCTAGCTACAATGAGCAGTTCTTC.

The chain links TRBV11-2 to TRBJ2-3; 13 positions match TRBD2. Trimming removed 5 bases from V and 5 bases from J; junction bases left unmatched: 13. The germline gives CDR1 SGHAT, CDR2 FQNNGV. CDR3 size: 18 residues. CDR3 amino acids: CASSTSVTSGGERDTQYF. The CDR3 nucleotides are TGTGCCAGCAGCACTTCCGTTACTAGCGGGGGGGAGCGAGATACGCAGTATTTT.

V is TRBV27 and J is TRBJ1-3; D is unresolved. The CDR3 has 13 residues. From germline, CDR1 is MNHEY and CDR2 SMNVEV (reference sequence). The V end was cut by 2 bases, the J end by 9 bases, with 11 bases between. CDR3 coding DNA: TGTGCCAGCAGTTTAAGTTGGGGTGGCACCATATATTTT. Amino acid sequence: CASSLSWGGTIYF.

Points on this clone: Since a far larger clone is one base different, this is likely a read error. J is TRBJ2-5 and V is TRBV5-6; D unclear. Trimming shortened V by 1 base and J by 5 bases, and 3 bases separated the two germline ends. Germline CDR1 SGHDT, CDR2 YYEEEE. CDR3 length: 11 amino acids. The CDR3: CASSLRETQYF. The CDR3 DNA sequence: TGTGCCAGCAGCTTGAGGGAGACCCAGTACTTC.

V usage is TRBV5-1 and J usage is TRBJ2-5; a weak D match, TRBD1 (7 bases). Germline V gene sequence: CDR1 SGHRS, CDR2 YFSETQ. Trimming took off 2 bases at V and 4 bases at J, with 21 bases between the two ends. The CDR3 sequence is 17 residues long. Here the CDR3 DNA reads TGCGCCAGCAGCTTCTACAGGGGAGGCGGTGGGTTAGAGACCCAGTACTTC. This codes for CASSFYRGGGGLETQYF.

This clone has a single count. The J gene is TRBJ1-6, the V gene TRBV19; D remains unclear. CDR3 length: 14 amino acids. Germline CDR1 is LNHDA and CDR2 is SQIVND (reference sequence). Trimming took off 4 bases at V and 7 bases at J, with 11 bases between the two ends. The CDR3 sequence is CASSTNRPNSPLHF. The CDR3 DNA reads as TGTGCCAGTAGTACAAATCGCCCCAATTCACCCCTCCACTTT.

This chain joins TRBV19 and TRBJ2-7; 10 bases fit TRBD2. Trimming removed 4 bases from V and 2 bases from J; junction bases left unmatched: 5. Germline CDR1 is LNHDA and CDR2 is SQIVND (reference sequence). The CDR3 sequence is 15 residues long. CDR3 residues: CASSTTSGATYEQYF. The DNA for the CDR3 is TGTGCCAGTAGTACCACTAGCGGGGCGACCTACGAGCAGTACTTC.

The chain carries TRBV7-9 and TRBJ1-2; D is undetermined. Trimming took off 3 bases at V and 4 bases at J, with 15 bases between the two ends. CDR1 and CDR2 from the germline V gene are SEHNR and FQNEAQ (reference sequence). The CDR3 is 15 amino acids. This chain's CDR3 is CASSLIEGASYGYTF. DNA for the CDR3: TGTGCCAGCAGCTTGATCGAGGGAGCAAGCTATGGCTACACCTTC.

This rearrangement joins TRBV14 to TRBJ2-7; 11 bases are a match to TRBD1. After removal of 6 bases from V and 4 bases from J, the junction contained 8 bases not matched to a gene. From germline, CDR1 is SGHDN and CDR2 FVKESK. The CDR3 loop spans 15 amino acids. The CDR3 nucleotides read TGTGCCAGCAGGAGAACCGGACAGGGGGCTTACGAGCAGTACTTC. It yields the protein CASRRTGQGAYEQYF.

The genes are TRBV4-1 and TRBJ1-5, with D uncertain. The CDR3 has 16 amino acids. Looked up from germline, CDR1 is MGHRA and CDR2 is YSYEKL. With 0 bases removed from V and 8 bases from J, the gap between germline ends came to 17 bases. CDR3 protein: CASSQDDGPTGEPQHF. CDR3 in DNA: TGCGCCAGCAGCCAAGATGATGGACCTACCGGAGAGCCCCAGCATTTT.

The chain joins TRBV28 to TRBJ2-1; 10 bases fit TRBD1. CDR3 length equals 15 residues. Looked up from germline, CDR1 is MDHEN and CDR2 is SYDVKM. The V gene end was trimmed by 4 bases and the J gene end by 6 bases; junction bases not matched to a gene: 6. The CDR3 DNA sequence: TGTGCCAGCAGTTCTGACAGGGGGCTCGGCAATGAGCAGTTCTTC. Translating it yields CASSSDRGLGNEQFF.